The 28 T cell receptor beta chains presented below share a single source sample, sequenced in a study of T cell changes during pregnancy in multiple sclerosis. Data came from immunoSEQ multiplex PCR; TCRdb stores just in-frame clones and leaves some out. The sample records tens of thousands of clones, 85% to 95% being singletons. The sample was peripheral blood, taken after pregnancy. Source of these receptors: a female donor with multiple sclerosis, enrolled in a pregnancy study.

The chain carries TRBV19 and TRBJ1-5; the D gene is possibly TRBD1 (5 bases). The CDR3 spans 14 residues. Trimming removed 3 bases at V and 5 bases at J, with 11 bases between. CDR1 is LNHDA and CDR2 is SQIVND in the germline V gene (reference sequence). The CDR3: CASSIGTGDQPQHF. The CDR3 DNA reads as TGTGCCAGTAGTATCGGGACGGGAGATCAGCCCCAGCATTTT.

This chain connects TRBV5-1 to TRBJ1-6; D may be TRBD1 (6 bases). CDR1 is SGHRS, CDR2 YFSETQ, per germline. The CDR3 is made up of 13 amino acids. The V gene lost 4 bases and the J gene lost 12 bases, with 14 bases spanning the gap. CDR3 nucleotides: TGCGCCAGCAGCAAGGGGGGGAGTTTACCCCTCCACTTT. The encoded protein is CASSKGGSLPLHF. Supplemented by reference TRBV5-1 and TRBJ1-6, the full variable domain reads KAGVTQTPRYLIKTRGQQVTLSCSPISGHRSVSWYQQTPGQGLQFLFEYFSETQRNKGNFPGRFSGRQFSNSRSEMNVSTLELGDSALYLCASSKGGSLPLHFGNGTRLTVT.

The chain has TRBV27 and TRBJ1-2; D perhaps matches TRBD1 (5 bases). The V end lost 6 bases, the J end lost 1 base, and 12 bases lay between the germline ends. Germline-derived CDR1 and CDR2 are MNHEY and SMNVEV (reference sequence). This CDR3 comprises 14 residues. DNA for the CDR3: TGTGCCAGCAGCCTAGGGGCCATTAACTATGGCTACACCTTC. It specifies CASSLGAINYGYTF.

CDR3 bases: TGTGCCAGCAGTTTAGACAGGGGGCTCTACAATGAGCAGTTCTTC. It is translated as CASSLDRGLYNEQFF. This chain uses TRBV28 with TRBJ2-1; 10 bases fit TRBD1. The CDR3 spans 15 residues. After removal of 2 bases from V and 3 bases from J, the junction contained 1 base not matched to a gene. Germline V gene data show CDR1 as MDHEN and CDR2 as SYDVKM. Drawing the rest from reference TRBV28 and TRBJ2-1, the complete variable domain is DVKVTQSSRYLVKRTGEKVFLECVQDMDHENMFWYRQDPGLGLRLIYFSYDVKMKEKGDIPEGYSVSREKKERFSLILESASTNQTSMYLCASSLDRGLYNEQFFGPGTRLTVL.

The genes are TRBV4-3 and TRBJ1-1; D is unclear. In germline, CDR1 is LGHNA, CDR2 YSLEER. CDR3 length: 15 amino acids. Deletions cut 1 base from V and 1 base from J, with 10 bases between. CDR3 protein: CASSQGLRQNTEAFF. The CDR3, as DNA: TGCGCCAGCAGCCAAGGTTTGAGACAGAACACTGAAGCTTTCTTT.

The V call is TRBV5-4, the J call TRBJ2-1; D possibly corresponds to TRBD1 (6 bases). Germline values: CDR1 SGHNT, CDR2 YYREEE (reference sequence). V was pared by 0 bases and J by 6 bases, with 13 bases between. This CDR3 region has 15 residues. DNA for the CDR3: TGTGCCAGCAGCTTGGGGGGGCTTGGGGGCAATGAGCAGTTCTTC. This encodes CASSLGGLGGNEQFF.

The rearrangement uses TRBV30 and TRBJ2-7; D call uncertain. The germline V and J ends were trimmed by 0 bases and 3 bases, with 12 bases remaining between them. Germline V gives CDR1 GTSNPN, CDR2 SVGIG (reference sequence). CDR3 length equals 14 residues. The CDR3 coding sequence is TGTGCCTGGAGTGTGCCCGGTCTCTACTACGAGCAGTACTTC. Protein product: CAWSVPGLYYEQYF.

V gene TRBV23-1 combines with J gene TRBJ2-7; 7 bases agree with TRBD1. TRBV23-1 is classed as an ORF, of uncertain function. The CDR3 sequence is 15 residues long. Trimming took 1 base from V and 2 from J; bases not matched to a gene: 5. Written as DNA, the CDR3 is TGCGCCAGCAGTCAATGTGGGACAGAACCCTACGAGCAGTACTTC. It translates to CASSQCGTEPYEQYF.

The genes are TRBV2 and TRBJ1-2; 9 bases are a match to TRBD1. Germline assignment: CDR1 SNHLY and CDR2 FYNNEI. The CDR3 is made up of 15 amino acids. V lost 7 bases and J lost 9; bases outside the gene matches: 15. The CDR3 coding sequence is TGTGCCAGCACCGACGACGGGACAGGGCCAGGGAGCTACACCTTC. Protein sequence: CASTDDGTGPGSYTF.

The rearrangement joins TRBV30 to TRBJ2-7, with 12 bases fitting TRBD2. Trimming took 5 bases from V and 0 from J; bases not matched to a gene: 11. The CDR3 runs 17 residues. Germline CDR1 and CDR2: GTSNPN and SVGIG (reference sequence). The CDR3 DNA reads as TGTGCCTGGGGGTATCGCGGACTAGCGGGGACCTCCTACGAGCAGTACTTC. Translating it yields CAWGYRGLAGTSYEQYF.

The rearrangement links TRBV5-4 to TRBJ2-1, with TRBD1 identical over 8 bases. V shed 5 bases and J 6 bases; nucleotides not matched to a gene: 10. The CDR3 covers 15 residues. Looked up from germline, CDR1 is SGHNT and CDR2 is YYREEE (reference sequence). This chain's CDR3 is CASRIQGGPINEQFF. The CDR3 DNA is TGTGCCAGCAGAATACAGGGGGGACCGATCAATGAGCAGTTCTTC.

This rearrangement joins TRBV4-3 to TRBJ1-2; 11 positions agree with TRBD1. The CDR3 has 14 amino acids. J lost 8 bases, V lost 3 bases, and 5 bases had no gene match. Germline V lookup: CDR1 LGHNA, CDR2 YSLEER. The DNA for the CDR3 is TGCGCCAGCAGCCACGGACAGGGGGCGGGAGGCTACACCTTC. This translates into CASSHGQGAGGYTF.

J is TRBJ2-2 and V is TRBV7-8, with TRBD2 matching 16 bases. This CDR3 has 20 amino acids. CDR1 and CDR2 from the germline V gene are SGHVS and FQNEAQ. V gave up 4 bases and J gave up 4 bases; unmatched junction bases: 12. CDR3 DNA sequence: TGTGCCAGCAGCTACCCCCCGGGACTAGCGGGAGGGCCCCTCACCGGGGAGCTGTTTTTT. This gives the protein CASSYPPGLAGGPLTGELFF.

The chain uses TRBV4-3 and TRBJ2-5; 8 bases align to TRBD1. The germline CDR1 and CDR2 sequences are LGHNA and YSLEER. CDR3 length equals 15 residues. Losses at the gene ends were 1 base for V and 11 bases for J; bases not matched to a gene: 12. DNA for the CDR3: TGCGCCAGCAGCCAAGCCGGCACAGGGGGGACGGAGCAGTACTTC. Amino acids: CASSQAGTGGTEQYF.

This CDR3 reads CASSSLGQGALRNTEAFF. In DNA form, the CDR3 reads TGTGCCAGCAGCTCTTTGGGACAGGGGGCGCTGAGGAACACTGAAGCTTTCTTT. The V gene is TRBV7-2, the J gene TRBJ1-1, with 12 nucleotides matching TRBD1. Germline trimming cut 4 bases from V and 1 base from J; bases unmatched to any gene: 10. Germline V CDR1 and CDR2: SGHTA, FQGNSA. CDR3 length equals 18 residues.

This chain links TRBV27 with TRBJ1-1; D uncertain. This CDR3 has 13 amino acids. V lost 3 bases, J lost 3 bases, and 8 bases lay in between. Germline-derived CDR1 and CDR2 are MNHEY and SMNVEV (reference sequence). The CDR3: CASSFGLHTEAFF. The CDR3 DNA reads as TGTGCCAGCAGTTTTGGGCTGCACACTGAAGCTTTCTTT.

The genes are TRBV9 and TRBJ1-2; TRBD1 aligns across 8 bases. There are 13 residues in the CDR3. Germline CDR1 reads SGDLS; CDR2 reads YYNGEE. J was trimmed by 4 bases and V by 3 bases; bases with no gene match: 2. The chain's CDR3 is CASSEGTGYGYTF. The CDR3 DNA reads TGTGCCAGCAGCGAAGGGACAGGCTATGGCTACACCTTC.

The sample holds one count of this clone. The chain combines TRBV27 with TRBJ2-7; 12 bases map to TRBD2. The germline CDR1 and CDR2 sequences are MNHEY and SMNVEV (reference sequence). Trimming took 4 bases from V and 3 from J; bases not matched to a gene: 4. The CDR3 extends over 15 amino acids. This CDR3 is CASSYKGLAGYEQYF. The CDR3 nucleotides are TGTGCCAGCAGTTACAAGGGACTAGCGGGCTACGAGCAGTACTTC.

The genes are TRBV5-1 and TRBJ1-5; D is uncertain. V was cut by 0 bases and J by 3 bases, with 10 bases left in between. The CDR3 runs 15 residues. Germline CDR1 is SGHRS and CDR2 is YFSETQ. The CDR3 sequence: CASSLDGVDNQPQHF. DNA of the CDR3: TGCGCCAGCAGCTTGGACGGGGTCGACAATCAGCCCCAGCATTTT.

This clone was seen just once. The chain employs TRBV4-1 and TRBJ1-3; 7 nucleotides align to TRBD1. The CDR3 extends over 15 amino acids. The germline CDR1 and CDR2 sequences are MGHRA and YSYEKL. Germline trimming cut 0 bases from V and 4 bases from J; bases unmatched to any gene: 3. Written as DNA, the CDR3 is TGCGCCAGCAGCCAAGAGACAGGGCCGGGAAACACCATATATTTT. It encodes CASSQETGPGNTIYF.

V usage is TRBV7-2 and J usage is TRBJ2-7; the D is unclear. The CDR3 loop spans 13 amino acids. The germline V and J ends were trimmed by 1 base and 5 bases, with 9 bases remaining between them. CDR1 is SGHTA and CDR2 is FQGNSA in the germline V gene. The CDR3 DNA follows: TGTGCCAGCAGCTTAGGACTTCTTGACGAGCAGTACTTC. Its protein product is CASSLGLLDEQYF.

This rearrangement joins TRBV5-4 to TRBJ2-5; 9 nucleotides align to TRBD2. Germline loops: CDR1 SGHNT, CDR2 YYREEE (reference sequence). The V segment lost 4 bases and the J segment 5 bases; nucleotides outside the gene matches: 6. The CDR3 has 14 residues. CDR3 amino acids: CASSAGTSRETQYF. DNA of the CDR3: TGTGCCAGCAGCGCTGGGACTAGCAGGGAGACCCAGTACTTC.

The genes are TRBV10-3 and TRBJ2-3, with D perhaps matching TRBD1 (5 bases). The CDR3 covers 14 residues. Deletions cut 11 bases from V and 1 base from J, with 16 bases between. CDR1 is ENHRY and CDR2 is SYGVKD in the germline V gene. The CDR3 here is CAPKVGPCTDTQYF. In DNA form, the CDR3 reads TGTGCCCCCAAGGTGGGGCCCTGCACAGATACGCAGTATTTT.

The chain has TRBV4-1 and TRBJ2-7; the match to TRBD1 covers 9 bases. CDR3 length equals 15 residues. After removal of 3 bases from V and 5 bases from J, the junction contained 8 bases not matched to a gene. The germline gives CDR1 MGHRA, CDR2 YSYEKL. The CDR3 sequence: CASSHSPGTGNEQYF. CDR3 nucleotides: TGCGCCAGCAGCCACTCCCCGGGGACAGGGAACGAGCAGTACTTC.

Written as DNA, the CDR3 is TGTGCCAGCAGTGTTCTAGCGGACTCAGGGGAGCTGTTTTTT. Translating gives CASSVLADSGELFF. The V gene is TRBV6-1, the J gene TRBJ2-2; 7 bases fit TRBD2. The V segment lost 4 bases and the J segment 8 bases; nucleotides outside the gene matches: 7. CDR1 and CDR2 from the germline V gene are MNHNS and SASEGT. The CDR3 totals 14 residues.

The CDR3 sequence: CASSLTGDQPQHF. The CDR3 DNA reads TGTGCCAGCAGCTTGACAGGGGATCAGCCCCAGCATTTT. This chain joins TRBV7-9 and TRBJ1-5; 8 bases match TRBD1. Germline values: CDR1 SEHNR, CDR2 FQNEAQ (reference sequence). The CDR3 loop spans 13 amino acids. V was pared by 3 bases and J by 5 bases, with 0 bases of the junction left unmatched.

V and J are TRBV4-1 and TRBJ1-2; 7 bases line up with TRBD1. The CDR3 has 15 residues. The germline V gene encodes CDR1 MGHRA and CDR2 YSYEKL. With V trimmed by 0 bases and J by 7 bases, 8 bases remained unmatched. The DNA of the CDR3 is TGCGCCAGCAGCCAAGACACACAGGGGTTCGGTGGCTACACCTTC. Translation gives CASSQDTQGFGGYTF.

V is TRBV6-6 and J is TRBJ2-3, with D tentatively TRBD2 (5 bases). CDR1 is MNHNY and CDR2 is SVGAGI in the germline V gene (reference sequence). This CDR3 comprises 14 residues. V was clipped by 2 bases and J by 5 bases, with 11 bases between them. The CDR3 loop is CASSYGFGGDTQYF. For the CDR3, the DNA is TGTGCCAGCAGTTACGGCTTTGGAGGAGATACGCAGTATTTT.